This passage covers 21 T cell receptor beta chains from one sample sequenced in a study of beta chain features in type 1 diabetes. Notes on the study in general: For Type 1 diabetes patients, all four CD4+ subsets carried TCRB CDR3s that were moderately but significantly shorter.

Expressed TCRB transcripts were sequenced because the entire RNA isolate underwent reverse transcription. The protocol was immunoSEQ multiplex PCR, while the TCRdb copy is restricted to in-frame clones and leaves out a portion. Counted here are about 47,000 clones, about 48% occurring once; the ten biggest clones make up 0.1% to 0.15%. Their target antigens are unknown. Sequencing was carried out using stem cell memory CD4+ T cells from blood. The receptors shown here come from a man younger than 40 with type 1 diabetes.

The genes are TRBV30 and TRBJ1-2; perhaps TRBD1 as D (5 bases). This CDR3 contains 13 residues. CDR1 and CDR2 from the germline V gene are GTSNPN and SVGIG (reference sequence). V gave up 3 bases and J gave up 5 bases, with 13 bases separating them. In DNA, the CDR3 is TGTGCCTGGAGCAGGCTGGGGCGGTATGGCTACACCTTC. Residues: CAWSRLGRYGYTF.

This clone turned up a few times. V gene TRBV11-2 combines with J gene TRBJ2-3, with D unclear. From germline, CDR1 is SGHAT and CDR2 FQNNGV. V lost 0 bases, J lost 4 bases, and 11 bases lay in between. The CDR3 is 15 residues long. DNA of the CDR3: TGTGCCAGCAGCTTAGACCCGGTTGTGGCAGATACGCAGTATTTT. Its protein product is CASSLDPVVADTQYF.

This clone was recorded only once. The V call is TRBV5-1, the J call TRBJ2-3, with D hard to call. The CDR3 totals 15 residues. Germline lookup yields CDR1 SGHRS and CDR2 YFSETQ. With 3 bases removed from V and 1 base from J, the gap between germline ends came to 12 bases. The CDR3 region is CASSSGPIRTDTQYF. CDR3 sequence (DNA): TGCGCCAGCAGCTCGGGTCCAATACGCACAGATACGCAGTATTTT.

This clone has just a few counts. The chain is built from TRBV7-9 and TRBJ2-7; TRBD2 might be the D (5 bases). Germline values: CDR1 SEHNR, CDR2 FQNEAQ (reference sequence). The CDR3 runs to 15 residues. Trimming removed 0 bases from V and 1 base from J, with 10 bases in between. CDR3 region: CASSLAAGDSYEQYF. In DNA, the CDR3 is TGTGCCAGCAGCTTAGCCGCCGGGGATTCCTACGAGCAGTACTTC.

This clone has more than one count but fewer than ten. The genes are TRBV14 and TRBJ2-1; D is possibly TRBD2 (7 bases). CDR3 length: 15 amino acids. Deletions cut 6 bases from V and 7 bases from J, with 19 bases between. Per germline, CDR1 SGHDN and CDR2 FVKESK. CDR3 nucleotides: TGTGCCAGCAGTCGAATTGGGGGGGCACAGAATGAGCAGTTCTTC. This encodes CASSRIGGAQNEQFF.

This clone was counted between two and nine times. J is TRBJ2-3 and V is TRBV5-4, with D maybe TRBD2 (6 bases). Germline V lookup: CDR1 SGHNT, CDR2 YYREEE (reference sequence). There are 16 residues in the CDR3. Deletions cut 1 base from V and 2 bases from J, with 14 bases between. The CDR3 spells CASSLFGLRLTDTQYF. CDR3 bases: TGTGCCAGCAGCTTGTTTGGACTAAGACTCACAGATACGCAGTATTTT.

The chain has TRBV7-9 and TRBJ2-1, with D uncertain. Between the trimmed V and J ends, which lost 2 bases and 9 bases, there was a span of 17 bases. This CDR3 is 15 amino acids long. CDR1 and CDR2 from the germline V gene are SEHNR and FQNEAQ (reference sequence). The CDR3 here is CASSLSSEGATEQFF. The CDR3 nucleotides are TGTGCCAGCAGCTTATCGAGTGAAGGAGCGACTGAGCAGTTCTTC.

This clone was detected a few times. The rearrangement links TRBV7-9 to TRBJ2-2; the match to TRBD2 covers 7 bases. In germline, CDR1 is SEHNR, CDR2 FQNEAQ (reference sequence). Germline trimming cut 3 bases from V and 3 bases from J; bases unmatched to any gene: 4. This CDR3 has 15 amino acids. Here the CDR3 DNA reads TGTGCCAGCAGCTTTGGAAGCGGGGACACCGGGGAGCTGTTTTTT. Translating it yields CASSFGSGDTGELFF.

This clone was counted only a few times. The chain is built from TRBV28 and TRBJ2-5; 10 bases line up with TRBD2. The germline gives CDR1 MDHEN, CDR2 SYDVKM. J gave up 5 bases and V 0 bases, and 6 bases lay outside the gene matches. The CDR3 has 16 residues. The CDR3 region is CASSLWASGSRETQYF. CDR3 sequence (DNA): TGTGCCAGCAGTTTATGGGCTAGCGGGAGTCGGGAGACCCAGTACTTC.

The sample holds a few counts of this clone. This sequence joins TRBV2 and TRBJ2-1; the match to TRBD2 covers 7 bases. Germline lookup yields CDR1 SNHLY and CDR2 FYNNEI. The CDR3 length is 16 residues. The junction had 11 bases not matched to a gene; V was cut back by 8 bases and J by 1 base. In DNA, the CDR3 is TGTGCCAGCTCAAACCGGCTAGCGGATTCCTACAATGAGCAGTTCTTC. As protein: CASSNRLADSYNEQFF.

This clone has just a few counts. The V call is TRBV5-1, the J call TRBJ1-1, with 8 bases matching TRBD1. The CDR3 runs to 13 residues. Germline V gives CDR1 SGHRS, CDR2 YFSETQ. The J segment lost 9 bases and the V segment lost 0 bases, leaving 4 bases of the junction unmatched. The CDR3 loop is CASSLDRGDQAFF. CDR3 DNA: TGCGCCAGCAGCTTGGACAGGGGGGATCAAGCTTTCTTT.

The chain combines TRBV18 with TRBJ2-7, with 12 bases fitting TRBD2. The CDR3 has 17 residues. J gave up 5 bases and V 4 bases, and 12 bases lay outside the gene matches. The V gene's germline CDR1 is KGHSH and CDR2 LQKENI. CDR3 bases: TGTGCCAGCTCACACAGACTAGCGGGAGCCCCTGGGGACGAGCAGTACTTC. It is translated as CASSHRLAGAPGDEQYF.

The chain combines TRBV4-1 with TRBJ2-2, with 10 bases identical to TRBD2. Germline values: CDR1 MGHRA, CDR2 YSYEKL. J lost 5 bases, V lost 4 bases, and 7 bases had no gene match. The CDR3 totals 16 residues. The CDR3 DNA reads TGCGCCAGCAGCCGATTACTAGCGGGAAAGACCGGGGAGCTGTTTTTT. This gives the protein CASSRLLAGKTGELFF.

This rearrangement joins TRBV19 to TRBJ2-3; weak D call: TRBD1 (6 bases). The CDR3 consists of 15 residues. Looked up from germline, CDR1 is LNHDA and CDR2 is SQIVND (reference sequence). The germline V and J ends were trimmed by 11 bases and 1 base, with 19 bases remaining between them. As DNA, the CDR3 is TGTGCCGTCCAGGGGATAGAGGGTGGCACAGATACGCAGTATTTT. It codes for CAVQGIEGGTDTQYF. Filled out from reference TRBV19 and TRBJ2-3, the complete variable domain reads DGGITQSPKYLFRKEGQNVTLSCEQNLNHDAMYWYRQDPGQGLRLIYYSQIVNDFQKGDIAEGYSVSREKKESFPLTVTSAQKNPTAFYLCAVQGIEGGTDTQYFGPGTRLTVL.

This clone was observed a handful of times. The CDR3 coding sequence is TGTGCCAGCGAAATGTACAAAGACACTGAAGCTTTCTTT. It codes for CASEMYKDTEAFF. The rearrangement links TRBV18 to TRBJ1-1; D remains unclear. The ends were cut back, 8 bases at V and 3 bases at J, with 13 bases in the middle. The germline V gene encodes CDR1 KGHSH and CDR2 LQKENI. This CDR3 comprises 13 residues. Based on the CDR3 plus reference TRBV18 and TRBJ1-1, the full variable domain is NAGVMQNPRHLVRRRGQEARLRCSPMKGHSHVYWYRQLPEEGLKFMVYLQKENIIDESGMPKERFSAEFPKEGPSILRIQQVVRGDSAAYFCASEMYKDTEAFFGQGTRLTVV.

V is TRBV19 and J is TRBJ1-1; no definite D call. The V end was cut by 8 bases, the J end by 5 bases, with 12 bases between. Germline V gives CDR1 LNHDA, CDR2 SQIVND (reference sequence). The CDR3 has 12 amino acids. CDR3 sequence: CASRWEGTEAFF. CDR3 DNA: TGTGCCAGTCGATGGGAGGGAACTGAAGCTTTCTTT.

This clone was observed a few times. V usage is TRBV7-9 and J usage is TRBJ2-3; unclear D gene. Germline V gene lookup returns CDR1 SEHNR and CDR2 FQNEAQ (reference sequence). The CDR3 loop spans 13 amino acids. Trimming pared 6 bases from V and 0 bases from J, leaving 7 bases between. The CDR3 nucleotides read TGTGCCAGCAGTTTCCTCAGCACAGATACGCAGTATTTT. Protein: CASSFLSTDTQYF. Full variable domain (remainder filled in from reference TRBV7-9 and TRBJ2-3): DTGVSQNPRHKITKRGQNVTFRCDPISEHNRLYWYRQTLGQGPEFLTYFQNEAQLEKSRLLSDRFSAERPKGSFSTLEIQRTEQGDSAMYLCASSFLSTDTQYFGPGTRLTVL.

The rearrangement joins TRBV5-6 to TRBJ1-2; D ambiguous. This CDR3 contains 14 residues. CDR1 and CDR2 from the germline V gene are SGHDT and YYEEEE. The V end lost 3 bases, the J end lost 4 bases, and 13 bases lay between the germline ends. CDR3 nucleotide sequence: TGTGCCAGCAGCTCCGCCCAGGCTTCCTATGGCTACACCTTC. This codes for CASSSAQASYGYTF.

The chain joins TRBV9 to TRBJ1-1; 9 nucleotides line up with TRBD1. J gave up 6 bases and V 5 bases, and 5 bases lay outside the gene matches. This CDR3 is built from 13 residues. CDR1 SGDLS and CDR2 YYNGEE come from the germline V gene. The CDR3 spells CASSGTGFAEAFF. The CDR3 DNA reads TGTGCCAGCAGTGGGACAGGGTTCGCTGAAGCTTTCTTT.

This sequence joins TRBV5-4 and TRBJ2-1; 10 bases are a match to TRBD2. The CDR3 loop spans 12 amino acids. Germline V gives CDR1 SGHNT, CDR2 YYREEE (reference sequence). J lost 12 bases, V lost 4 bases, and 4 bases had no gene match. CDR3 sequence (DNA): TGTGCCAGCAGCATCTCTAGCGGGAGGCAGTTCTTC. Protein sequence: CASSISSGRQFF. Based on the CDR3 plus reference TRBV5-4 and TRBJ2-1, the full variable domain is ETGVTQSPTHLIKTRGQQVTLRCSSQSGHNTVSWYQQALGQGPQFIFQYYREEENGRGNFPPRFSGLQFPNYSSELNVNALELDDSALYLCASSISSGRQFFGPGTRLTVL.

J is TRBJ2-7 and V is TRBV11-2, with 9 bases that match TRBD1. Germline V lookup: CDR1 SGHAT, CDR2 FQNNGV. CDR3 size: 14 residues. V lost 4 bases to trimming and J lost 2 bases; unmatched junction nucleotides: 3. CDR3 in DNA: TGTGCCAGCAGCTGGACAGGGGTGCCCTACGAGCAGTACTTC. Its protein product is CASSWTGVPYEQYF.